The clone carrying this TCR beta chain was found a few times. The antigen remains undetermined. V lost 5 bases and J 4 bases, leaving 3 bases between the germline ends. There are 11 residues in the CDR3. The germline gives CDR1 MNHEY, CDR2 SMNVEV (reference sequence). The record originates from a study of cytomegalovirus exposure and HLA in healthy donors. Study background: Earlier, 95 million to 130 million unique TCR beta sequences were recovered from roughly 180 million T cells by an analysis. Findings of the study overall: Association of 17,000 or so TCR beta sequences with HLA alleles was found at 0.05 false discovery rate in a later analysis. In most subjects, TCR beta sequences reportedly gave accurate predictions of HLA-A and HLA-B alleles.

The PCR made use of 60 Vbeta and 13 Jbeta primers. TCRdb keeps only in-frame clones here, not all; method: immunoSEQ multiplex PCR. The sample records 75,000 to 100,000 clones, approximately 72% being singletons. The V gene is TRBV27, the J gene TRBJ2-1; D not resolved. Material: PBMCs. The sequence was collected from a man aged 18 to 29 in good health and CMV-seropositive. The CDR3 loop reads CASSAYNEQFF. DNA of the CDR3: TGTGCCAGCAGTGCGTACAATGAGCAGTTCTTC.